This passage covers 29 T cell receptor beta chains from one sample sequenced in a study of cytomegalovirus exposure and HLA in healthy donors. 13 Jbeta primers and 60 Vbeta primers were used for the PCR. Method: immunoSEQ multiplex PCR; TCRdb's copy keeps in-frame clones and lacks some. Here the sample spans roughly 120,000 clones, about 81% being singletons. Material for sequencing was PBMCs. These receptors were collected from a woman aged 25 to 45 in good health and CMV-seronegative.

This clone was seen once. The chain is built from TRBV29-1 and TRBJ2-3; D perhaps matches TRBD2 (5 bases). Trimming shortened V by 5 bases and J by 0 bases, and 9 bases separated the two germline ends. The germline V gene encodes CDR1 SQVTM and CDR2 ANQGSEA. This CDR3 spans 13 amino acids. This CDR3 reads CSVRGRSTDTQYF. The CDR3, as DNA: TGCAGCGTTCGTGGGAGAAGCACAGATACGCAGTATTTT.

A remark on this clone: The sample has other DNA sequences that encode this CDR3 too. The CDR3 loop is CATSRGDRHQPQHF. The CDR3 bases are TGTGCCACCAGCAGAGGGGACAGACATCAGCCCCAGCATTTT. The gene calls are TRBV15 and TRBJ1-5, with TRBD1 matching over 7 bases. Germline V lookup: CDR1 LNHNV, CDR2 YYDKDF (reference sequence). The trim removed 1 base at V and 5 bases at J, leaving 2 bases unmatched. The CDR3 sequence is 14 residues long.

The V and J genes are TRBV27 and TRBJ1-5; TRBD1 aligns across 7 bases. Per germline, CDR1 MNHEY and CDR2 SMNVEV (reference sequence). The CDR3 spans 15 residues. The V gene end was trimmed by 3 bases and the J gene end by 3 bases; junction bases not matched to a gene: 5. CDR3 bases: TGTGCCAGCAGTTTTAAGGGGGCCTTCAATCAGCCCCAGCATTTT. It specifies CASSFKGAFNQPQHF.

V and J are TRBV2 and TRBJ2-7; weak D call: TRBD2 (6 bases). Trimming shortened V by 5 bases and J by 4 bases, and 15 bases separated the two germline ends. Germline CDR1 and CDR2: SNHLY and FYNNEI. This CDR3 comprises 14 residues. CDR3 nucleotides: TGTGCCAGCAGTCCCCAGGGTGGGGGGTACGAGCAGTACTTC. This gives the protein CASSPQGGGYEQYF.

The chain recombines TRBV7-9 with TRBJ2-7; 14 bases agree with TRBD2. The ends lost 4 bases at V and 2 bases at J; junction bases unmatched: 10. There are 18 residues in the CDR3. The germline CDR1 and CDR2 sequences are SEHNR and FQNEAQ (reference sequence). CDR3 in amino acids: CASSSLEWTSGRTYEQYF. The CDR3, as DNA: TGTGCCAGCAGCTCACTGGAATGGACTAGCGGGAGGACCTACGAGCAGTACTTC.

This chain joins TRBV9 and TRBJ2-7; D might be TRBD1 (6 bases). V was clipped by 4 bases and J by 4 bases, with 12 bases between them. CDR1 is SGDLS, CDR2 YYNGEE, per germline. The CDR3 has 13 residues. CDR3 nucleotide sequence: TGTGCCAGCAGCCGAGACCAGGGGTACGAGCAGTACTTC. Translation gives CASSRDQGYEQYF. The variable domain in full, with the rest retrieved from reference TRBV9 and TRBJ2-7, is DSGVTQTPKHLITATGQRVTLRCSPRSGDLSVYWYQQSLDQGLQFLIQYYNGEERAKGNILERFSAQQFPDLHSELNLSSLELGDSALYFCASSRDQGYEQYFGPGTRLTVT.

V usage is TRBV6-1 and J usage is TRBJ1-2, with D maybe TRBD1 (5 bases). Germline V lookup: CDR1 MNHNS, CDR2 SASEGT. The CDR3 is 13 residues long. V was pared by 7 bases and J by 4 bases, with 13 bases between. This chain's CDR3 is CASTPDTTYGYTF. The CDR3 coding sequence is TGTGCCAGCACCCCGGACACCACCTATGGCTACACCTTC.

This chain's CDR3 is CASSHTPKGLAQVEQYF. In nucleotides, the CDR3 is TGTGCCAGCAGCCATACCCCAAAGGGACTAGCGCAAGTCGAGCAGTACTTC. The chain combines TRBV11-1 with TRBJ2-7; 10 bases map to TRBD2. With V trimmed by 5 bases and J by 6 bases, 16 bases remained unmatched. CDR1 is SGHAT and CDR2 is FQDESV in the germline V gene (reference sequence). The CDR3 contains 17 residues.

The V and J genes are TRBV27 and TRBJ1-2, with a tentative D call TRBD1 (6 bases). CDR1 and CDR2 (germline): MNHEY, SMNVEV (reference sequence). CDR3 size: 16 residues. The V and J ends lost 5 bases and 0 bases respectively, with 16 bases between them. The chain's CDR3 is CASSPIGQIPNYGYTF. CDR3 in DNA: TGTGCCAGCAGTCCAATCGGACAGATACCTAACTATGGCTACACCTTC.

This sequence joins TRBV7-3 and TRBJ1-1, with a weak D call TRBD1 (5 bases). This CDR3 region has 15 residues. V lost 1 base and J 1 base, leaving 10 bases between the germline ends. CDR1 SGHTA and CDR2 FQGTGA come from the germline V gene. This CDR3 reads CASSLNGQGNTEAFF. The CDR3 DNA reads as TGTGCCAGCAGCTTAAATGGGCAGGGGAACACTGAAGCTTTCTTT.

This chain links TRBV5-1 with TRBJ2-7, with a possible D match to TRBD1 (6 bases). In germline, CDR1 is SGHRS, CDR2 YFSETQ. Trimming removed 4 bases at V and 3 bases at J, with 11 bases between. The CDR3 has 13 residues. Written as DNA, the CDR3 is TGCGCCAGCAGCGAAGGACAGAACTACGAGCAGTACTTC. Protein: CASSEGQNYEQYF.

The rearrangement joins TRBV13 to TRBJ1-2; 7 bases are a match to TRBD1. Unmatched junction bases numbered 14, after V lost 5 bases and J lost 5 bases. Germline V CDR1 and CDR2: PRHDT, FYEKMQ (reference sequence). The CDR3 spans 16 residues. The CDR3 DNA is TGTGCCAGCAGCATCGACCTAGACAGGGTGAGGTATGGCTACACCTTC. It codes for CASSIDLDRVRYGYTF.

CDR3 DNA: TGTGCCAGCAATCTCGGCGCAGGGACTTCCTACGAGCAGTACTTC. It encodes CASNLGAGTSYEQYF. The V call is TRBV6-1, the J call TRBJ2-7; TRBD2 might be the D (6 bases). This CDR3 has 15 residues. CDR1 is MNHNS, CDR2 SASEGT, per germline. Trimming stripped 7 bases from V and 1 base from J, with 17 bases between.

The V call is TRBV2, the J call TRBJ1-1; D perhaps matches TRBD1 (5 bases). CDR1 and CDR2 (germline): SNHLY, FYNNEI. There are 16 residues in the CDR3. The V gene lost 6 bases and the J gene lost 4 bases, with 21 bases spanning the gap. This CDR3 reads CASRGGVSWEGTEAFF. The CDR3 DNA reads TGTGCCAGCAGGGGGGGGGTTAGTTGGGAGGGCACTGAAGCTTTCTTT.

CDR3 coding DNA: TGTGCCAGCAGTGATCCTGGGACAGGTGACTACGAGCAGTACTTC. It codes for CASSDPGTGDYEQYF. This chain connects TRBV6-1 to TRBJ2-7, with 8 bases lining up with TRBD1. The CDR3 length is 15 residues. CDR1 and CDR2 (germline): MNHNS, SASEGT. Trimming removed 3 bases from V and 3 bases from J; junction bases left unmatched: 7.

CDR3 nucleotides: TGCGCCAGCAGCCGAGACAGGGTAGTTAATGAGCAGTTCTTC. It yields the protein CASSRDRVVNEQFF. The V and J genes are TRBV4-1 and TRBJ2-1, with 7 bases identical to TRBD1. With 4 bases clipped from V and 7 bases from J, the junction kept 7 bases outside the gene matches. Germline-derived CDR1 and CDR2 are MGHRA and YSYEKL. The CDR3 contains 14 residues.

This clone was detected a few times. The chain links TRBV25-1 to TRBJ2-3, with 7 bases that match TRBD2. Unmatched junction bases numbered 6, after V lost 5 bases and J lost 1 base. Germline loops: CDR1 MGHDK, CDR2 SYGVNS. The CDR3 runs to 15 residues. CDR3 sequence (DNA): TGTGCCAGCAGTAATTTTCGGGGGGGCACAGATACGCAGTATTTT. It is translated as CASSNFRGGTDTQYF.

J is TRBJ2-7 and V is TRBV28; no clear D gene. CDR1 MDHEN and CDR2 SYDVKM come from the germline V gene. V was shortened by 2 bases and J by 2 bases, with 4 bases between the two germline ends. The CDR3 is 12 residues long. CDR3 amino acids: CASSLRAYEQYF. Written as DNA, the CDR3 is TGTGCCAGCAGTTTACGAGCCTACGAGCAGTACTTC.

Regarding this clone: The sample has other DNA sequences that encode this CDR3 too. The J gene is TRBJ1-1, the V gene TRBV5-1; D might be TRBD1 (6 bases). This CDR3 region has 14 residues. Germline CDR1 is SGHRS and CDR2 is YFSETQ. Trimming stripped 4 bases from V and 1 base from J, with 11 bases between. The CDR3: CASSPGQTNTEAFF. CDR3 in DNA: TGCGCCAGCAGCCCTGGACAGACGAACACTGAAGCTTTCTTT.

For the CDR3, the DNA is TGTGCCAGCACCGACGGGACAGGCCACTACGAGCAGTACTTC. Translating gives CASTDGTGHYEQYF. The chain couples TRBV6-5 to TRBJ2-7; 8 bases are a match to TRBD1. In germline, CDR1 is MNHEY, CDR2 SVGAGI. V dropped 7 bases and J dropped 3; count of bases not matched to a gene: 8. The CDR3 extends over 14 amino acids.

The V gene is TRBV6-5, the J gene TRBJ1-1; D is unclear. The V gene's germline CDR1 is MNHEY and CDR2 SVGAGI. V dropped 6 bases and J dropped 1 base, with 15 bases sitting between them. The CDR3 has 15 amino acids. The CDR3 coding sequence is TGTGCCAGCAGACCCCCCGGGATTTCGAACACTGAAGCTTTCTTT. Its protein product is CASRPPGISNTEAFF.

This chain uses TRBV6-5 with TRBJ1-1; D is unclear. The CDR3 covers 14 residues. CDR1 is MNHEY and CDR2 is SVGAGI in the germline V gene. V lost 3 bases to trimming and J lost 4 bases, with 12 bases between them. The CDR3 spells CASSYFAGSTEAFF. The CDR3 nucleotides read TGTGCCAGCAGTTATTTTGCCGGGAGCACTGAAGCTTTCTTT.

This rearrangement joins TRBV6-5 to TRBJ1-2; maybe TRBD1 (6 bases). The CDR3 is 14 residues long. Looked up from germline, CDR1 is MNHEY and CDR2 is SVGAGI. V was clipped by 5 bases and J by 1 base, with 11 bases between them. The CDR3 loop is CASSQNRDNYGYTF. As DNA, the CDR3 is TGTGCCAGCAGTCAGAACAGGGATAACTATGGCTACACCTTC.

CDR3 sequence (DNA): TGTGCCAGCTCCGGGACTAGCGGAGATACGCAGTATTTT. Translation: CASSGTSGDTQYF. The chain recombines TRBV7-3 with TRBJ2-3; 11 positions match TRBD2. With 8 bases clipped from V and 5 bases from J, the junction kept 3 bases outside the gene matches. The CDR3 contains 13 residues. Germline V gene data show CDR1 as SGHTA and CDR2 as FQGTGA. The full variable domain, in which reference TRBV7-3 and TRBJ2-3 provide the parts outside the CDR3, is GAGVSQTPSNKVTEKGKYVELRCDPISGHTALYWYRQSLGQGPEFLIYFQGTGAADDSGLPNDRFFAVRPEGSVSTLKIQRTERGDSAVYLCASSGTSGDTQYFGPGTRLTVL.

The gene calls are TRBV7-9 and TRBJ2-1, with TRBD2 matching over 8 bases. The CDR3 covers 15 residues. The trim removed 5 bases at V and 0 bases at J, leaving 3 bases unmatched. CDR1 SEHNR and CDR2 FQNEAQ come from the germline V gene (reference sequence). CDR3 nucleotide sequence: TGTGCCAGCAGCGAGCGGGGGAGCTCCTACAATGAGCAGTTCTTC. This codes for CASSERGSSYNEQFF.

This chain uses TRBV5-1 with TRBJ1-1; no definite D call. This CDR3 contains 15 residues. The germline gives CDR1 SGHRS, CDR2 YFSETQ. The V end lost 4 bases, the J end lost 7 bases, and 20 bases lay between the germline ends. CDR3 region: CASSRGNAGPGEAFF. DNA for the CDR3: TGCGCCAGCAGCCGGGGTAACGCCGGACCAGGTGAAGCTTTCTTT. The whole variable domain, remainder taken from reference TRBV5-1 and TRBJ1-1, is KAGVTQTPRYLIKTRGQQVTLSCSPISGHRSVSWYQQTPGQGLQFLFEYFSETQRNKGNFPGRFSGRQFSNSRSEMNVSTLELGDSALYLCASSRGNAGPGEAFFGQGTRLTVV.

V is TRBV7-3 and J is TRBJ2-7; TRBD2 agrees at 8 bases. The CDR3 loop spans 15 amino acids. CDR1 and CDR2 from the germline V gene are SGHTA and FQGTGA. V dropped 2 bases and J dropped 2; count of bases not matched to a gene: 5. The CDR3 sequence: CASSLLAGGTYEQYF. As DNA, the CDR3 is TGTGCCAGCAGCTTATTGGCGGGGGGAACCTACGAGCAGTACTTC.

This sequence joins TRBV7-6 and TRBJ2-7; 12 bases align to TRBD2. V was pared by 5 bases and J by 13 bases, with 9 bases of the junction left unmatched. The CDR3 loop spans 13 amino acids. Germline V gene lookup returns CDR1 SGHVS and CDR2 FNYEAQ. CDR3 nucleotides: TGTGCCAGCAGCCAACGGACTAGCGGGACCCTATACTTC. Translation gives CASSQRTSGTLYF.

The chain is built from TRBV11-1 and TRBJ2-3; D not certain. Trimming pared 5 bases from V and 4 bases from J, leaving 13 bases between. This CDR3 region has 14 residues. Germline-derived CDR1 and CDR2 are SGHAT and FQDESV (reference sequence). The CDR3 sequence: CASSPAWVADTQYF. Written as DNA, the CDR3 is TGTGCCAGCAGCCCAGCGTGGGTGGCAGATACGCAGTATTTT.